This T cell receptor beta chain was sequenced during a study of cytomegalovirus exposure and HLA in healthy donors. Whole-study results and caveats: Upon later analysis, TCR association rates were observed to vary by HLA locus, being highest for DRB1 and lowest for HLA-C. TRBV6-2, TRBV6-3 and other indistinguishable V segments were excluded. A list of 150 or so TCR beta chains associated with cytomegalovirus was given.

The CDR3 runs to 14 residues. Germline V lookup: CDR1 LGHNA, CDR2 YSLEER. Trimming removed 0 bases from V and 5 bases from J, with 10 bases in between. The PCR ran on 60 Vbeta and 13 Jbeta primers. The data were produced by immunoSEQ multiplex PCR, yet TCRdb's version contains in-frame clones alone and is incomplete. The profile shows over 70,000 clones, 77% of them singletons. About this clone: Its antigen is not known.

Source material: PBMCs. This clonotype was sampled from a man aged 45-65 years in good health and CMV-seropositive. The rearrangement joins TRBV4-3 to TRBJ1-1; possible D gene TRBD1, 5 bases. CDR3 DNA: TGCGCCAGCAGCCAAGAAGGGGCGGGGACTGAAGCTTTCTTT. It translates to CASSQEGAGTEAFF.